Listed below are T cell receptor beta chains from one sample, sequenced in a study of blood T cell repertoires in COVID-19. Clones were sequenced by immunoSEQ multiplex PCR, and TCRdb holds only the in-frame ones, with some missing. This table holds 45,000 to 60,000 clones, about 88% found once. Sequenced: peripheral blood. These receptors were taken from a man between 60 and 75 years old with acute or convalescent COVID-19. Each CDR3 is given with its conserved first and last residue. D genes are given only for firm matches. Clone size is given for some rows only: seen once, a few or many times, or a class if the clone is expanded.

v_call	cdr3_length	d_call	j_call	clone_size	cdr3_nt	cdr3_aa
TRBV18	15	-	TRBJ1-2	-	TGTGCCAGCTCACAAACTACCACGGACAGCTATGGCTACACCTTC	CASSQTTTDSYGYTF
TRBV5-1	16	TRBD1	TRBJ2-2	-	TGCGCCAGCAGCTCGACAGGGGACGAGGGAACCGGGGAGCTGTTTTTT	CASSSTGDEGTGELFF
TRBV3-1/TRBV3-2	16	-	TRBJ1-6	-	TGTGCCAGCAGCCCACCGGAGGGAATACAGAATTCACCCCTCCACTTT	CASSPPEGIQNSPLHF
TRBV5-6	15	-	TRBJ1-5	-	TGTGCCAGCAGCTTGGGGCAGCGTTTCAATCAGCCCCAGCATTTT	CASSLGQRFNQPQHF
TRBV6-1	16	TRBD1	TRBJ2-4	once	TGTGCCAGCAGTGAGGTCGGGACAGGGCCCAAAAACATTCAGTACTTC	CASSEVGTGPKNIQYF
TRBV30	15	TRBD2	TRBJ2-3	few	TGTGCCTGGAGTACCCCTCGGACTAGGACAGATACGCAGTATTTT	CAWSTPRTRTDTQYF
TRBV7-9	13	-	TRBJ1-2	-	TGTGCCAGCAGCCCGACACGACACTATGGCTACACCTTC	CASSPTRHYGYTF
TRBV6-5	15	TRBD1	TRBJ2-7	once	TGTGCCAGCAGTTCCACAGGGGGCGACCCCTACGAGCAGTACTTC	CASSSTGGDPYEQYF
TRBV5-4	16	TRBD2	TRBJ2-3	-	TGTGCCAGCACCCGACAACTAGCGGGGGTTGTAGATACGCAGTATTTT	CASTRQLAGVVDTQYF
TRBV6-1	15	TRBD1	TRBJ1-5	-	TGTGCCAGCAGTGAATGGGGACAGGTTAATCAGCCCCAGCATTTT	CASSEWGQVNQPQHF
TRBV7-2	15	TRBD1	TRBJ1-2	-	TGTGCCAGCAGCCCCGGACAGGGGGCTTTCTATGGCTACACCTTC	CASSPGQGAFYGYTF
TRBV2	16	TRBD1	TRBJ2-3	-	TGTGCCAGCAGTGCCTGGACAGGGGGCCCCACAGATACGCAGTATTTT	CASSAWTGGPTDTQYF
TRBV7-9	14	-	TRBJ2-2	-	TGTGCCAGCCCTGGACAACTGAACACCGGGGAGCTGTTTTTT	CASPGQLNTGELFF
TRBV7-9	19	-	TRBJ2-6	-	TGTGCCAGCAGCTTAGGCAGGCCCGGTGTCGTCTCTGGGGCCAACGTCCTGACTTTC	CASSLGRPGVVSGANVLTF
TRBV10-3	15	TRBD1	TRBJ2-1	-	TGTGCCATCAGTGGCCGGGACAGGGCAAACAATGAGCAGTTCTTC	CAISGRDRANNEQFF
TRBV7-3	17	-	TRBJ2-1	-	TGTGCCAGCAGTCTCCCCGGAAACGGGGGTGGGGCAAATGAGCAGTTCTTC	CASSLPGNGGGANEQFF
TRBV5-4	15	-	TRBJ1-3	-	TGTGCCAGCAGCCCAAGCTCAGGGGCTGGAAACACCATATATTTT	CASSPSSGAGNTIYF
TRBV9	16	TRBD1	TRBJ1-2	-	TGTGCCAGCAGCAAAGGAGGGGGCCGAGCTAACTATGGCTACACCTTC	CASSKGGGRANYGYTF
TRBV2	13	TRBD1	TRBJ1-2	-	TGTGCCTCCACAGGGGGAGAGGGCTATGGCTACACCTTC	CASTGGEGYGYTF
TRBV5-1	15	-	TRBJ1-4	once	TGCGCCAGCAGCCTATCCAGGGGATCTAATGAAAAACTGTTTTTT	CASSLSRGSNEKLFF
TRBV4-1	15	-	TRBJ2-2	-	TGCGCCAGCAGCCAAGTTGGGGGGGCAAGCGGGGAGCTGTTTTTT	CASSQVGGASGELFF
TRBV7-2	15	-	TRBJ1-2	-	TGTGCCAGCAGCTTAGACGTGGCACCCCTCCGTGGCTACACCTTC	CASSLDVAPLRGYTF
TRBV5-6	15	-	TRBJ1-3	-	TGTGCCAGCAGCCCCAGGATGAACTCTGGAAACACCATATATTTT	CASSPRMNSGNTIYF
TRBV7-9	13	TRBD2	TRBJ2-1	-	TGTGCCAGGGGGACTAGCTCCTACAATGAGCAGTTCTTC	CARGTSSYNEQFF
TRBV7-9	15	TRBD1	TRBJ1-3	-	TGTGCCAGCAGCTTAGGAGGGACAGGGAGAAACACCATATATTTT	CASSLGGTGRNTIYF
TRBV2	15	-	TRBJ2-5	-	TGTGCCAGCAGTGAAAGGGACTCACGCGAAGAGACCCAGTACTTC	CASSERDSREETQYF
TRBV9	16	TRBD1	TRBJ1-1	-	TGTGCCAGCAGCGACGGAGGGGGACAGGCATCTCTTGAAGCTTTCTTT	CASSDGGGQASLEAFF
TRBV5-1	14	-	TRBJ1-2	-	TGCGCCAGCAGCCTACAGGCAGGGCGGTATGGCTACACCTTC	CASSLQAGRYGYTF
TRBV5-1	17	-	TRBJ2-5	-	TGCGCCAGCAGCTTGGAGAGTAGGGACAGCGGGCGAGAGACCCAGTACTTC	CASSLESRDSGRETQYF
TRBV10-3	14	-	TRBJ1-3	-	TGTGCCAGCGGGGAGGGGAACTCTGGAAACACCATATATTTT	CASGEGNSGNTIYF
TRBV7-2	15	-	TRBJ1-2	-	TGTGCCAGCAGCTTAGTCGCGGGAGCTAACTATGGCTACACCTTC	CASSLVAGANYGYTF
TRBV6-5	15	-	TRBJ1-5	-	TGTGCCAGCAGCTCTCGGCAGGGCCCAAGTCAGCCCCAGCATTTT	CASSSRQGPSQPQHF
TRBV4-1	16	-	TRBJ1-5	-	TGCGCCAGCAGCCACCCCAGATTATATAGCAATCAGCCCCAGCATTTT	CASSHPRLYSNQPQHF
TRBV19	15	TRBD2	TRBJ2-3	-	TGTGCCAGTAGTAGGGGGGGAGTCGGCACAGATACGCAGTATTTT	CASSRGGVGTDTQYF
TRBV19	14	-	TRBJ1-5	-	TGTGCCAGTAGTAGCCCGCGGGGCGATCAGCCCCAGCATTTT	CASSSPRGDQPQHF
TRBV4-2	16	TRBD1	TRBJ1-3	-	TGTGCCAGCAGCCAAGTCCCTCGGGACAGCAGAAACACCATATATTTT	CASSQVPRDSRNTIYF
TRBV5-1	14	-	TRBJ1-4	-	TGCGCCAGCACCAACTCCTTGGGAGTGGAAAAACTGTTTTTT	CASTNSLGVEKLFF
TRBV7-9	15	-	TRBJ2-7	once	TGTGCCAGCAGCCCGACCTTAGGACTACTCTACGAGCAGTACTTC	CASSPTLGLLYEQYF
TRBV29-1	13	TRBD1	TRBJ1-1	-	TGCAGCGCGGATAAATCAGGGGGGACTGAAGCTTTCTTT	CSADKSGGTEAFF
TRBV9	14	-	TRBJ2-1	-	TGTGCCAGCAGCGTAGCTTTGGTGGCTGGTGAGCAGTTCTTC	CASSVALVAGEQFF
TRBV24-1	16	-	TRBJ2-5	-	TGTGCCACCAGTGATCCCCGGGGGACCGCCCAAGAGACCCAGTACTTC	CATSDPRGTAQETQYF
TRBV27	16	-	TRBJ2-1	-	TGTGCCAGCAGTTTATCGACAGGTAGGGTGTTCAATGAGCAGTTCTTC	CASSLSTGRVFNEQFF
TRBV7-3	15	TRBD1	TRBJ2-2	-	TGTGCCAGCAGCCGGACAGGGGGCAGGGCCGGGGAGCTGTTTTTT	CASSRTGGRAGELFF
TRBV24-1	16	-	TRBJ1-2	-	TGTGCCACCAGTGAGGGGGCCTGGGGAGCTAACTATGGCTACACCTTC	CATSEGAWGANYGYTF
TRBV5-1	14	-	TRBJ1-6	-	TGCGCCAGCAAAGTGGACTCCCCTAATTCACCCCTCCACTTT	CASKVDSPNSPLHF
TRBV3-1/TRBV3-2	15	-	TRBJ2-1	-	TGTGCCAGCAGCCGAGACATTAGCTCCTACAATGAGCAGTTCTTC	CASSRDISSYNEQFF
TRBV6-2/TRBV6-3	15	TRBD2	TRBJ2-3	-	TGTGCCAGCAGTGGGGTGGGGGGACTAACAGATACGCAGTATTTT	CASSGVGGLTDTQYF
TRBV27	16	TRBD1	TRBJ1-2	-	TGTGCCAGCAGTTTATTCTCCCGGACAGGGGTTTATGGCTACACCTTC	CASSLFSRTGVYGYTF
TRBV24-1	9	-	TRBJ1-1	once	TGTGCCACCAGCATGAGGGCTTTCTTT	CATSMRAFF
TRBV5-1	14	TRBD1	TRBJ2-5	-	TGCGCCAGCAGCTTGGGGGGGACAGTAGAGACCCAGTACTTC	CASSLGGTVETQYF
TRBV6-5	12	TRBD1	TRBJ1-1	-	TGTGCCAGCAGTAGGGGGCTTAGTGAAGCTTTCTTT	CASSRGLSEAFF
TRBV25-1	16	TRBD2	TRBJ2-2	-	TGTGCCAGCAGCCCGATTTTAGGGAGGGGTCCCGGGGAGCTGTTTTTT	CASSPILGRGPGELFF
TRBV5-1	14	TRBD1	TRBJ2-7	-	TGCGCCAGCAGCCCGCTGCAGGGGGCGTACGAGCAGTACTTC	CASSPLQGAYEQYF